Presented here are 21 T cell receptor beta chains from one specimen sequenced in a study of blood T cell repertoires in COVID-19. Only in-frame clones appear in the TCRdb table, and some are missing; sequencing was by immunoSEQ multiplex PCR. The sample lists some 320,000 clones; 90% were seen once. Sequenced sample: PBMCs or T cells enriched from blood (not recorded which). These receptors came from a woman in her twenties or thirties who had been exposed to COVID-19.

This clone was recorded only once. This chain joins TRBV7-9 and TRBJ1-5; D is undetermined. Trimming removed 1 base from V and 1 base from J, with 8 bases in between. CDR3 size: 15 residues. CDR1 and CDR2 (germline): SEHNR, FQNEAQ (reference sequence). The CDR3 DNA sequence: TGTGCCAGCAGCTTAGGCGGATCCAGCAATCAGCCCCAGCATTTT. It encodes CASSLGGSSNQPQHF.

This chain joins TRBV27 and TRBJ1-2; D is unresolved. There are 12 residues in the CDR3. Germline V gives CDR1 MNHEY, CDR2 SMNVEV (reference sequence). V gave up 5 bases and J gave up 2 bases, with 6 bases separating them. CDR3 residues: CASSPGNYGYTF. The CDR3 DNA sequence: TGTGCCAGCAGTCCGGGGAACTATGGCTACACCTTC.

In nucleotides, the CDR3 is TGTGCCAGCAGTAAAAGGACAGGGGGCGTCGGTGGCACTGAAGCTTTCTTT. Translated: CASSKRTGGVGGTEAFF. The chain employs TRBV27 and TRBJ1-1, with 11 bases identical to TRBD1. The CDR3 extends over 17 amino acids. Germline loops: CDR1 MNHEY, CDR2 SMNVEV (reference sequence). V dropped 5 bases and J dropped 4; count of bases not matched to a gene: 12.

The rearrangement links TRBV25-1 to TRBJ1-1; TRBD1 agrees at 10 bases. The CDR3 runs 18 residues. The germline V gene has CDR1 MGHDK and CDR2 SYGVNS. Losses at the gene ends were 4 bases for V and 1 base for J; bases not matched to a gene: 12. CDR3 in amino acids: CASSGGQGSGRTNTEAFF. CDR3 nucleotides: TGTGCCAGCAGTGGGGGACAGGGGTCGGGGAGGACGAACACTGAAGCTTTCTTT.

This clone was counted once. The DNA of the CDR3 is TGTGCCAGCAAGCAGGGGGGTAACACTGAAGCTTTCTTT. This encodes CASKQGGNTEAFF. The V and J genes are TRBV6-5 and TRBJ1-1; TRBD1 agrees at 7 bases. V lost 7 bases and J lost 2; bases outside the gene matches: 4. The CDR3 is 13 residues long. Germline V gene data show CDR1 as MNHEY and CDR2 as SVGAGI.

This chain joins TRBV5-8 and TRBJ2-3; TRBD2 agrees at 14 bases. CDR3 length: 15 residues. The germline V gene encodes CDR1 SGHTS and CDR2 YDEGEE. The V gene end was trimmed by 5 bases and the J gene end by 4 bases; junction bases not matched to a gene: 3. CDR3 in DNA: TGTGCCAGCAGTCGGACTAGCGGGGGGTCAGATACGCAGTATTTT. This sequence encodes CASSRTSGGSDTQYF.

The chain uses TRBV18 and TRBJ1-1; no clear D gene. The CDR3 runs 14 residues. V was shortened by 3 bases and J by 1 base, with 9 bases between the two germline ends. Germline V gives CDR1 KGHSH, CDR2 LQKENI. The CDR3 loop is CASSPRDTNTEAFF. Here the CDR3 DNA reads TGTGCCAGCTCACCTCGCGACACGAACACTGAAGCTTTCTTT.

The J gene is TRBJ2-5, the V gene TRBV5-6, with a weak D call TRBD2 (6 bases). Trimming removed 0 bases at V and 5 bases at J, with 11 bases between. The CDR3 has 14 residues. From germline, CDR1 is SGHDT and CDR2 YYEEEE. The CDR3 DNA reads TGTGCCAGCAGCTTGGGGCTAGCGCGGGAGACCCAGTACTTC. It codes for CASSLGLARETQYF.

The CDR3 loop is CASSVGEGRYGYTF. The CDR3, as DNA: TGTGCCAGCAGCGTTGGGGAGGGGCGCTATGGCTACACCTTC. The rearrangement links TRBV11-1 to TRBJ1-2, with TRBD1 as a possible D gene (5 bases). Trimming cost V 5 bases and J 4 bases, with 14 bases left between them. CDR3 length: 14 residues. Germline-derived CDR1 and CDR2 are SGHAT and FQDESV (reference sequence). The whole variable domain, remainder taken from reference TRBV11-1 and TRBJ1-2, is EAEVAQSPRYKITEKSQAVAFWCDPISGHATLYWYRQILGQGPELLVQFQDESVVDDSQLPKDRFSAERLKGVDSTLKIQPAELGDSAMYLCASSVGEGRYGYTFGSGTRLTVV.

This clone was observed once. The chain combines TRBV18 with TRBJ1-2; 9 bases agree with TRBD1. In germline, CDR1 is KGHSH, CDR2 LQKENI. The CDR3 is 14 amino acids. V shed 1 base, J shed 3 bases, and the junction held 0 bases outside the gene matches. The CDR3 DNA reads TGTGCCAGCTCACCACGGGACAGGGACTATGGCTACACCTTC. Its translation: CASSPRDRDYGYTF.

This clone came up once. Other nucleotide sequences in the sample specify the same CDR3. The chain recombines TRBV5-1 with TRBJ2-3; no firm D call. V was pared by 1 base and J by 1 base, with 4 bases between. This CDR3 spans 13 amino acids. CDR1 and CDR2 from the germline V gene are SGHRS and YFSETQ. The CDR3 loop is CASSLRGTDTQYF. CDR3 DNA sequence: TGCGCCAGCAGCTTGAGAGGCACAGATACGCAGTATTTT. The full variable domain, in which reference TRBV5-1 and TRBJ2-3 provide the parts outside the CDR3, is KAGVTQTPRYLIKTRGQQVTLSCSPISGHRSVSWYQQTPGQGLQFLFEYFSETQRNKGNFPGRFSGRQFSNSRSEMNVSTLELGDSALYLCASSLRGTDTQYFGPGTRLTVL.

The V and J genes are TRBV6-5 and TRBJ1-5; D is uncertain. This CDR3 is 15 amino acids long. Germline V gene lookup returns CDR1 MNHEY and CDR2 SVGAGI. The germline V and J ends were trimmed by 8 bases and 7 bases, with 21 bases remaining between them. CDR3 in amino acids: CASAKRHAGLQPQHF. CDR3 sequence (DNA): TGTGCCAGCGCCAAACGGCACGCGGGCTTACAGCCCCAGCATTTT.

The chain employs TRBV9 and TRBJ1-2; 8 nucleotides line up with TRBD1. Unmatched junction bases numbered 20, after V lost 3 bases and J lost 1 base. The germline V gene has CDR1 SGDLS and CDR2 YYNGEE. This CDR3 contains 20 residues. DNA of the CDR3: TGTGCCAGCAGCGCCCACCCCGGGGAACAGGGGGTTCTACTTAACTATGGCTACACCTTC. This encodes CASSAHPGEQGVLLNYGYTF.

This clone occurred once. V usage is TRBV5-1 and J usage is TRBJ2-7; tentatively, D is TRBD2 (5 bases). There are 14 residues in the CDR3. V was pared by 4 bases and J by 5 bases, with 16 bases between. CDR1 and CDR2 from the germline V gene are SGHRS and YFSETQ. In DNA form, the CDR3 reads TGCGCCAGCAGCAAGGACCCGGGGTCCCACGAGCAGTACTTC. It codes for CASSKDPGSHEQYF.

The chain uses TRBV24-1 and TRBJ2-1, with a weak D call TRBD1 (5 bases). Germline-derived CDR1 and CDR2 are KGHDR and SFDVKD. With 5 bases removed from V and 3 bases from J, the gap between germline ends came to 7 bases. The CDR3 length is 13 residues. The CDR3 here is CATSGTYYNEQFF. The DNA for the CDR3 is TGTGCCACCAGTGGGACATACTACAATGAGCAGTTCTTC.

This chain joins TRBV7-9 and TRBJ2-2; TRBD1 matches 7 bases. From germline, CDR1 is SEHNR and CDR2 FQNEAQ (reference sequence). Losses at the gene ends were 5 bases for V and 0 bases for J; bases not matched to a gene: 9. The CDR3 extends over 17 amino acids. The CDR3 sequence is CASSPALGTANTGELFF. CDR3 in DNA: TGTGCCAGCAGCCCAGCCCTCGGGACAGCGAACACCGGGGAGCTGTTTTTT.

V and J are TRBV5-1 and TRBJ1-3, with D perhaps TRBD1 (6 bases). The germline gives CDR1 SGHRS, CDR2 YFSETQ. The CDR3 contains 14 residues. The V and J ends lost 0 bases and 5 bases respectively, with 9 bases between them. DNA of the CDR3: TGCGCCAGCAGCTTGGAGGGACACCGAAACACCATATATTTT. Translation: CASSLEGHRNTIYF.

The rearrangement joins TRBV4-3 to TRBJ1-3; possible D gene TRBD1, 5 bases. V was clipped by 0 bases and J by 4 bases, with 22 bases between them. CDR3 length: 19 amino acids. Germline V gives CDR1 LGHNA, CDR2 YSLEER. DNA for the CDR3: TGCGCCAGCAGCCAAGATCAGGGCACGTTAAGGTCGAGGGGAAACACCATATATTTT. Protein: CASSQDQGTLRSRGNTIYF.

As DNA, the CDR3 is TGTGCCAGCAGCGGGGGACAGCCTAGAACCGGGGAGCTGTTTTTT. This gives the protein CASSGGQPRTGELFF. V and J are TRBV7-2 and TRBJ2-2; the match to TRBD1 covers 7 bases. This CDR3 has 15 residues. Germline V gene data show CDR1 as SGHTA and CDR2 as FQGNSA. J gave up 5 bases and V 5 bases, and 8 bases lay outside the gene matches.

In nucleotides, the CDR3 is TGCGCCAGCAGCCCGACAGTAGCCAAAAACATTCAGTACTTC. Protein sequence: CASSPTVAKNIQYF. This sequence joins TRBV5-1 and TRBJ2-4; a weak D match, TRBD1 (5 bases). Germline CDR1 is SGHRS and CDR2 is YFSETQ. This CDR3 is 14 amino acids long. Deletions cut 4 bases from V and 0 bases from J, with 8 bases between.

This clone was seen a few times. This chain joins TRBV4-1 and TRBJ2-7; 7 positions match TRBD1. Germline CDR1 is MGHRA and CDR2 is YSYEKL. CDR3 length: 14 amino acids. Trimming removed 3 bases from V and 2 bases from J; junction bases left unmatched: 4. The CDR3 spells CASSHPGTAYEQYF. For the CDR3, the DNA is TGCGCCAGCAGCCACCCCGGGACAGCCTACGAGCAGTACTTC.